A selection of T cell receptor beta chains follows, all from one sample in a study of T cell responses to AZD1222 COVID-19 vaccine. TCRdb keeps only in-frame clones here, not all; method: immunoSEQ multiplex PCR. Among around 160,000 clones listed, around 94% were seen once. Sequencing was performed on peripheral blood, taken 28 days after the second AZD1222 dose. The receptors come from an adult who received the AZD1222 COVID-19 vaccine. Each CDR3 is given with its conserved first and last residue. Each record gives: D gene, V gene, J gene, CDR3 protein, CDR3 DNA. A D gene is named only where the DNA matches it firmly.

>TRBD1|TRBV19|TRBJ1-2
CATADRKGGYTF
TGTGCCACAGCGGACAGGAAAGGTGGCTACACCTTC
>NA|TRBV6-6|TRBJ1-1
CASSYGRGASTEAFF
TGTGCCAGCAGTTACGGGAGGGGGGCCAGCACTGAAGCTTTCTTT
>NA|TRBV12-3/TRBV12-4|TRBJ2-7
CASSSGPTGKQYF
TGTGCCAGCAGTTCGGGACCAACAGGGAAACAGTACTTC
>TRBD1|TRBV24-1|TRBJ2-3
CATSKPRGQGPTDTQYF
TGTGCCACCAGCAAACCGAGGGGGCAGGGCCCTACAGATACGCAGTATTTT
>NA|TRBV9|TRBJ2-3
CASSVGGYPTDTQYF
TGTGCCAGCAGCGTAGGGGGCTACCCGACAGATACGCAGTATTTT
>NA|TRBV7-2|TRBJ2-1
CASSPRIAYNEQFF
TGTGCCAGCAGCCCTCGGATAGCCTACAATGAGCAGTTCTTC
>NA|TRBV4-1|TRBJ1-4
CASSQEPRAFNEKLFF
TGCGCCAGCAGCCAAGAACCCAGGGCCTTTAATGAAAAACTGTTTTTT
>NA|TRBV13|TRBJ2-3
CASSLVPDTQYF
TGTGCCAGCAGCTTAGTTCCAGATACGCAGTATTTT
>TRBD1|TRBV19|TRBJ1-1
CASSWTGATEAFF
TGTGCCAGTTCATGGACAGGGGCCACTGAAGCTTTCTTT
>NA|TRBV5-1|TRBJ1-4
CASSLGGANGYEKLFF
TGCGCCAGCAGCTTGGGGGGTGCGAACGGGTATGAAAAACTGTTTTTT
>NA|TRBV6-2/TRBV6-3|TRBJ1-1
CASSYLHPGVSTEAFF
TGTGCCAGCAGTTACCTCCACCCCGGGGTCTCGACTGAAGCTTTCTTT
>TRBD2|TRBV13|TRBJ2-7
CASSLGGLAGAHEQYF
TGTGCCAGCAGCTTGGGGGGACTAGCGGGAGCCCACGAGCAGTACTTC
>NA|TRBV28|TRBJ1-1
CASSLPLVATEAFF
TGTGCCAGCTCTCTCCCCTTGGTGGCCACTGAAGCTTTCTTT
>NA|TRBV6-5|TRBJ2-1
CASSEDIILSEQFF
TGTGCCAGCAGCGAGGATATTATCCTCAGTGAGCAGTTCTTC
>NA|TRBV5-6|TRBJ1-6
CASSLMRADDSPLHF
TGTGCCAGCAGCTTGATGCGGGCTGATGATTCACCCCTCCACTTT